This T cell receptor (beta chain) is drawn from a study of OX40 agonist ivuxolimab in advanced cancers. Study background: The dose-escalation group included hepatocellular carcinoma, melanoma, renal cell carcinoma and head and neck cancer. Eligibility admitted prior anti-PD-1, anti-PD-L1 or anti-CTLA-4 therapy; about 40% had some.

Using immunoSEQ multiplex PCR, the repertoire was profiled, and TCRdb retains in-frame clones only, with some absent. The sample lists approximately 76,000 clones, roughly 91% occurring once. V dropped 2 bases and J dropped 3 bases, with 9 bases sitting between them. The CDR3 covers 13 residues. The germline gives CDR1 SGHRS, CDR2 YFSETQ. The chain combines TRBV5-1 with TRBJ2-7; D remains ambiguous. The receptor was isolated from an adult with an advanced solid tumor such as melanoma, head and neck, liver or kidney cancer. This sample comprised CD4+ or CD8+ T cells sorted from blood, obtained in a trial of the OX40 agonist ivuxolimab. The CDR3, as DNA: TGCGCCAGCAGCTTCGCGGAAAACTACGAGCAGTACTTC. Translating gives CASSFAENYEQYF.